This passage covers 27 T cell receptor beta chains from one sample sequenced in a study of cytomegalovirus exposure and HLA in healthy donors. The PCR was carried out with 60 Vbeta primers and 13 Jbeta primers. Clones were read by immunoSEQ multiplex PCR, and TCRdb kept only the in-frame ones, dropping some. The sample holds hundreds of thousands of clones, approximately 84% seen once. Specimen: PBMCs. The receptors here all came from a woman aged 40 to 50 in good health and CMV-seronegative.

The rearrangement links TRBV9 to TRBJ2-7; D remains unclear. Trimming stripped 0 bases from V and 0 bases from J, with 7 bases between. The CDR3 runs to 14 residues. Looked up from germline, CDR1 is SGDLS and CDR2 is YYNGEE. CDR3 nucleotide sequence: TGTGCCAGCAGCGTAGGCCCTAGCTCCTACGAGCAGTACTTC. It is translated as CASSVGPSSYEQYF.

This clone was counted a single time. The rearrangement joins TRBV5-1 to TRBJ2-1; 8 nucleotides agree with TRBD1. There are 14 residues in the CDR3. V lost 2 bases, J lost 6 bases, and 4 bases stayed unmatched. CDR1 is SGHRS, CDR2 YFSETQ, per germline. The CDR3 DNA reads TGCGCCAGCAGCTTAGGGGACAGGCCCAATGAGCAGTTCTTC. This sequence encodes CASSLGDRPNEQFF. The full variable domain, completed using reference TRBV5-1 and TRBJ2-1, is KAGVTQTPRYLIKTRGQQVTLSCSPISGHRSVSWYQQTPGQGLQFLFEYFSETQRNKGNFPGRFSGRQFSNSRSEMNVSTLELGDSALYLCASSLGDRPNEQFFGPGTRLTVL.

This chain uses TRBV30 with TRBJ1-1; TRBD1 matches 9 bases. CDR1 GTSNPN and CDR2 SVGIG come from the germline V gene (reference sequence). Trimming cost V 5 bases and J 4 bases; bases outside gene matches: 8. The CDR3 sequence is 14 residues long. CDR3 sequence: CAWGTGYGGTEAFF. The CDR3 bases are TGTGCCTGGGGGACAGGGTACGGGGGCACTGAAGCTTTCTTT.

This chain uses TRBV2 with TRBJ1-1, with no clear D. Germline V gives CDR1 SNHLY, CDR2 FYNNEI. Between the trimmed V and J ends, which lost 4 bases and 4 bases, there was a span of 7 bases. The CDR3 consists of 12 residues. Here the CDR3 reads CASSVQFTEAFF. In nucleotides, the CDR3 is TGTGCCAGCAGTGTCCAGTTCACTGAAGCTTTCTTT.

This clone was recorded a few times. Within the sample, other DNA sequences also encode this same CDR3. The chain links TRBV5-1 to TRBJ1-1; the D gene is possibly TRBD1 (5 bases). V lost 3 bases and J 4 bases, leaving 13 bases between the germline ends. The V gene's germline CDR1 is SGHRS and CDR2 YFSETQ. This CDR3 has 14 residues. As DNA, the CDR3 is TGCGCCAGCAGCTCAGACGGGGGTGGCACTGAAGCTTTCTTT. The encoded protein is CASSSDGGGTEAFF.

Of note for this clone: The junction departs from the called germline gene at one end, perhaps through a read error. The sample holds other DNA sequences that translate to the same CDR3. The DNA of the CDR3 is TGCGCCAGCAGTATTTTTTCGACTAGCGGGAATACGCAGTATTTT. It encodes CASSIFSTSGNTQYF. The rearrangement uses TRBV7-2 and TRBJ2-3; 11 nucleotides line up with TRBD2. This CDR3 comprises 15 residues. Germline values: CDR1 SGHTA, CDR2 FQGNSA.

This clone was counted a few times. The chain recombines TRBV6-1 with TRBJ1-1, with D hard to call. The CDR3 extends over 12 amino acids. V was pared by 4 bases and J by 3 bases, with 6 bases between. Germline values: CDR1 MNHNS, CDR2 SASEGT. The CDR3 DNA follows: TGTGCCAGCAGTGTTACGGACACTGAAGCTTTCTTT. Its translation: CASSVTDTEAFF.

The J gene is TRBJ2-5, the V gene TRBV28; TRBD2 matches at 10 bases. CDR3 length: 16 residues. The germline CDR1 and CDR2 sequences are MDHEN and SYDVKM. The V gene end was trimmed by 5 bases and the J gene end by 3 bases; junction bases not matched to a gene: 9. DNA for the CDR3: TGTGCCAGCAGTCACGAGCGGGGGGGCCGCGAAGAGACCCAGTACTTC. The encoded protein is CASSHERGGREETQYF. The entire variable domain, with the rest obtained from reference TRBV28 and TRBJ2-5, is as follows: DVKVTQSSRYLVKRTGEKVFLECVQDMDHENMFWYRQDPGLGLRLIYFSYDVKMKEKGDIPEGYSVSREKKERFSLILESASTNQTSMYLCASSHERGGREETQYFGPGTRLLVL.

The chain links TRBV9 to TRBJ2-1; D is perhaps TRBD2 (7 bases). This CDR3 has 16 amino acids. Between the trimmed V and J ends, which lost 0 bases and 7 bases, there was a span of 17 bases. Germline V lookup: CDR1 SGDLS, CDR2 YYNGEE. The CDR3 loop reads CASSVAWGGARNEQFF. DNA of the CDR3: TGTGCCAGCAGCGTAGCTTGGGGGGGGGCTCGGAATGAGCAGTTCTTC.

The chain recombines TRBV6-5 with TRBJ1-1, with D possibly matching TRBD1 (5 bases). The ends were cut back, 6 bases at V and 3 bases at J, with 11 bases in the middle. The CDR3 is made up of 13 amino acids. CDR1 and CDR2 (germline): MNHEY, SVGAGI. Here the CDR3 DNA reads TGTGCCAGCAGAAGACAGTCAGACACTGAAGCTTTCTTT. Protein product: CASRRQSDTEAFF.

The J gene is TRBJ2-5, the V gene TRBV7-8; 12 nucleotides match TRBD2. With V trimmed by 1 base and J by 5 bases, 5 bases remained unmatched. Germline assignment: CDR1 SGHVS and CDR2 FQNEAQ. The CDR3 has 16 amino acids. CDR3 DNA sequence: TGTGCCAGCAGCTTAGTAGGACTAGCGGGGAGGGAGACCCAGTACTTC. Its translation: CASSLVGLAGRETQYF.

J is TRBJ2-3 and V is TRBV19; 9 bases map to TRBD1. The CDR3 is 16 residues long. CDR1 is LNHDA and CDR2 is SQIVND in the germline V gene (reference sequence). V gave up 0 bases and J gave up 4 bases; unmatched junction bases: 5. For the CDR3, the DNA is TGTGCCAGTAGTATAGATGGGACAGGGATGCCAGATACGCAGTATTTT. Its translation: CASSIDGTGMPDTQYF.

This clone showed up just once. The CDR3 region is CASSIAGPGELFF. The CDR3, as DNA: TGTGCCAGCAGTATAGCGGGGCCCGGGGAGCTGTTTTTT. This chain uses TRBV7-6 with TRBJ2-2; 8 nucleotides agree with TRBD2. CDR1 is SGHVS and CDR2 is FNYEAQ in the germline V gene. The CDR3 has 13 residues. Losses at the gene ends were 6 bases for V and 6 bases for J; bases not matched to a gene: 3.

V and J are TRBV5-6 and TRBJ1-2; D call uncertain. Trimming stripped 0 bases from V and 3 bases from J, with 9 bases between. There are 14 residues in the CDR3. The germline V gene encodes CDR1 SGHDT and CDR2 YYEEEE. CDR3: CASSLGGEHYGYTF. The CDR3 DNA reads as TGTGCCAGCAGCTTGGGCGGAGAACACTATGGCTACACCTTC.

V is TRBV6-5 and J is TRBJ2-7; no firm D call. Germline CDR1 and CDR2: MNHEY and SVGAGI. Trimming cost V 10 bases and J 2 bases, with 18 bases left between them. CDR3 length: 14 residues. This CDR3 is CATTKRLGPYEQYF. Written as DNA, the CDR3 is TGTGCCACCACCAAACGTCTAGGCCCCTACGAGCAGTACTTC.

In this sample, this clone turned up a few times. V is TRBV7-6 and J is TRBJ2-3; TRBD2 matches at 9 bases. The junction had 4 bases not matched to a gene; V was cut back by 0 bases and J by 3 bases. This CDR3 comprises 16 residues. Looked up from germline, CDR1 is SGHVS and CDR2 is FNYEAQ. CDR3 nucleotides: TGTGCCAGCAGCTTAGCTGGGACTAGCTTGACAGATACGCAGTATTTT. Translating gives CASSLAGTSLTDTQYF. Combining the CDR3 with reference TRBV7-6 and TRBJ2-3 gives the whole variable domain GAGVSQSPRYKVTKRGQDVALRCDPISGHVSLYWYRQALGQGPEFLTYFNYEAQQDKSGLPNDRFSAERPEGSISTLTIQRTEQRDSAMYRCASSLAGTSLTDTQYFGPGTRLTVL.

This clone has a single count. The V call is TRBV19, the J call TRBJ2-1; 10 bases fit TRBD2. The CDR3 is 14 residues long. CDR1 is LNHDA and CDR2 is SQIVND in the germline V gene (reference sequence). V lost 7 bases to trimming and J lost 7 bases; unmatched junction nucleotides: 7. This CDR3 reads CASTGLAGVNEQFF. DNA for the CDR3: TGTGCCAGTACAGGGCTAGCGGGGGTGAATGAGCAGTTCTTC.

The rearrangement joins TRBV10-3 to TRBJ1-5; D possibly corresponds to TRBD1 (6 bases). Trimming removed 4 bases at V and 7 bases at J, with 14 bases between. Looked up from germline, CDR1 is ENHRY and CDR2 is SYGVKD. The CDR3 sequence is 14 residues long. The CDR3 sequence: CAISVSRGEQPQHF. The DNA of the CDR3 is TGTGCCATCAGTGTTTCCAGGGGCGAACAGCCCCAGCATTTT.

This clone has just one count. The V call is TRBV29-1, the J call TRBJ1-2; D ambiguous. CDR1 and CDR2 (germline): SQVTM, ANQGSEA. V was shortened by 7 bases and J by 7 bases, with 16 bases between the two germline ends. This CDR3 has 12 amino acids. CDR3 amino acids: CSADHGVSGYTF. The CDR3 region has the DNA TGCAGCGCTGACCACGGGGTTAGTGGCTACACCTTC.

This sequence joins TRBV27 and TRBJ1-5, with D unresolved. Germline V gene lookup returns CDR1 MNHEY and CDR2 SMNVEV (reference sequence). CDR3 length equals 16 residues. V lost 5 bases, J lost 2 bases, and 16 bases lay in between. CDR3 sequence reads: CASSLTRGSGNQPQHF. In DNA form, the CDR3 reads TGTGCCAGCAGTCTAACACGAGGGAGTGGCAATCAGCCCCAGCATTTT.

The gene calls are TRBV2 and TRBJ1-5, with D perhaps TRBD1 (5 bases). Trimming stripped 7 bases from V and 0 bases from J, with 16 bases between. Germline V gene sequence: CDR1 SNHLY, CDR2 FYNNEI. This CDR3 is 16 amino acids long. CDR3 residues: CASTRDRRDSNQPQHF. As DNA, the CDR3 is TGTGCCAGCACCCGGGACCGGCGGGATAGCAATCAGCCCCAGCATTTT.

CDR3 in amino acids: CASSPTGYNTEAFF. The CDR3 region has the DNA TGTGCCAGCTCACCGACAGGGTACAACACTGAAGCTTTCTTT. The chain carries TRBV18 and TRBJ1-1; 7 nucleotides line up with TRBD1. With V trimmed by 3 bases and J by 2 bases, 3 bases remained unmatched. This CDR3 comprises 14 residues. Germline loops: CDR1 KGHSH, CDR2 LQKENI.

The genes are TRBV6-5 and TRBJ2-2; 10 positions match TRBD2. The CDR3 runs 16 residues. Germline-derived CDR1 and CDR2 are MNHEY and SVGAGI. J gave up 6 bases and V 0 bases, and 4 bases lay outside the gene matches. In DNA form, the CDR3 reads TGTGCCAGCAGTTACTCGAGCGGGGGGGCCTCCGGGGAGCTGTTTTTT. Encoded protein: CASSYSSGGASGELFF.

CDR3 in amino acids: CASSRDRALANYGYTF. CDR3 coding DNA: TGTGCCAGCAGCCGGGACAGGGCTTTAGCTAACTATGGCTACACCTTC. The rearrangement uses TRBV4-2 and TRBJ1-2; 9 positions agree with TRBD1. The germline gives CDR1 LGHNA, CDR2 YNFKEQ. The junction had 6 bases not matched to a gene; V was cut back by 4 bases and J by 0 bases. The CDR3 totals 16 residues.

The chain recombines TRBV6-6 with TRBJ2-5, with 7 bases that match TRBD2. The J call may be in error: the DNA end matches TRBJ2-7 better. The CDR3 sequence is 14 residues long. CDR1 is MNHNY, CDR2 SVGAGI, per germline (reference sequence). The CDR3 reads CASNTPGRAFEQYF. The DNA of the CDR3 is TGTGCCAGCAATACCCCGGGGAGGGCCTTCGAGCAGTACTTC.

In nucleotides, the CDR3 is TGTGCCAGCAGCCGTAATGCGTTCTCCGGGAAAGGCTACACCTTC. It codes for CASSRNAFSGKGYTF. The chain links TRBV27 to TRBJ1-2; D gene ambiguous. This CDR3 spans 15 amino acids. Trimming cost V 6 bases and J 8 bases, with 22 bases left between them. Germline V gene lookup returns CDR1 MNHEY and CDR2 SMNVEV (reference sequence).

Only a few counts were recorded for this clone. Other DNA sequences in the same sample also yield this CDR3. The CDR3 coding sequence is TGTGCCAGCAGCCTTGGGGGAGGCACCGGGGAGCTGTTTTTT. Residues: CASSLGGGTGELFF. The chain uses TRBV7-3 and TRBJ2-2; D may be TRBD2 (6 bases). Germline assignment: CDR1 SGHTA and CDR2 FQGTGA. Trimming took off 5 bases at V and 4 bases at J, with 11 bases between the two ends. This CDR3 has 14 amino acids.